This TCR beta chain was sequenced in a study of T cell responses to AZD1222 COVID-19 vaccine (dated by TCRdb to the early 2020s). Regarding the complete study: AZD1222 recipients with second doses at about 4 weeks or about 12 weeks were pooled, because spike-specific TCR depth and breadth did not differ between schedules. Trial participants were enrolled by age into subgroups of 18-55, 56-69 and 70-plus years, and roughly 150, 30 and 60 TCR-sequenced participants, respectively, were included in these subgroups. TCR sequencing covered 230 to 250 trial participants: 207 given two doses of AZD1222 and about 26 given two doses of MenACWY control vaccine.

The full study reports these points: Most participants were white British and females outnumbered males, and the authors suggested that clonal diversity may have been underestimated. Conclusions about previously exposed vaccinees are limited because only six or seven AZD1222 recipients were SARS-CoV-2 seropositive at baseline. The 56-69-year group was small, and its depth increase did not reach significance, likely because of low power. Reportedly, close to half of the unique spike-specific TCRs recognized epitopes lying outside the regions that are mutated in the B.1.351 and B.1.1.7 variants. After two AZD1222 doses, spike-specific TCR breadth and depth were significantly higher than at day 0 and than in MenACWY recipients. The whole spike protein was spanned by vaccine-associated CD4 TCRs, and dominant responses were seen in regions 160-218 and 743-854. Because no samples from the day 14 peak response were available, repertoires could be characterized only after the peak T cell response.

Deletion took 3 bases off V and 7 bases off J, with a span of 10 bases between the germline ends. Including the terminal cysteine and valine, the CDR3 comprises 12 residues. The CDR3 DNA has 36 bases and is translated from base 1. In the paper's terms, the time point label means: baseline before first vaccination. Vaccinee samples were obtained from the UK trials COV001 and COV002, which included a single-blind randomized controlled phase 2/3 trial of AZD1222 (ChAdOx1 nCoV-19) in healthy adults. For TCRbeta chain sequencing, PBMC samples were collected from trial participants at day 0 and at day 28 after the second dose. A single count supports this clone. Its antigen remains unidentified. The sample holds no much larger clone one base away, and base qualities are not on file. The CDR3 regions of human TCRbeta chains were subjected to immunosequencing. Processing in the source paper ran as follows. Repertoire TCRs were checked for matches against a reference library of SARS-CoV-2-specific TCRs that had been generated using the MIRA antigen-specificity platform. Breadth meant the fraction of unique TCRs that were SARS-CoV-2-associated, whereas depth meant the fraction of total T cells that were SARS-CoV-2-associated. Using the MIRA data, each spike-specific TCR was assigned both to the spike region to which the TCR was reactive and to a CD4 or CD8 class. Log10-transformed breadth and depth values were compared by one-way ANOVA with Sidak's multiple comparisons tests. TCRdb took over this immuneACCESS table, retaining in-frame rearrangements with V and J assigned. Such tables are incomplete; in checked studies, under half of the missing clones stem from an unresolved V gene, and the remainder is unexplained. V, J and clone size are taken as reported in that table, and D and trimming were inferred from the DNA itself. The sample table lists approximately 99,000 clones, roughly 87% of them with a count of one. Around 2.7% of the sample rests with the top ten.

The specimen was peripheral blood, collected on day 0 of AZD1222 vaccination. Here the chain combines TRBV23-1 and TRBJ2-7; confidence is insufficient to name the D gene. TRBV23-1 is assigned to the ORF class and has an uncertain function. This receptor was taken from an adult in good health. The sequenced DNA is TGCGCCAGCAGTCACCCGTCGGGTGAGCAGTACGTC. This is translated as CASSHPSGEQYV.